One sample yielded the 3 T cell receptor beta chains listed below, sequenced in a study of blood T cell repertoires in COVID-19. Method: immunoSEQ multiplex PCR; TCRdb's copy keeps in-frame clones and lacks some. The data contain some 150,000 clones, around 87% of them singletons. Sequencing input: peripheral blood. Receptors were obtained from a woman in her forties with acute or convalescent COVID-19.

CDR3 residues: CAISPSWGQGGYEQYF. The CDR3 nucleotides read TGTGCCATCAGCCCGAGCTGGGGACAGGGGGGATACGAGCAGTACTTC. The J gene is TRBJ2-7, the V gene TRBV10-3; TRBD1 aligns across 11 bases. The J segment lost 4 bases and the V segment lost 6 bases, leaving 11 bases of the junction unmatched. This CDR3 region has 16 residues. From germline, CDR1 is ENHRY and CDR2 SYGVKD.

The chain is built from TRBV4-1 and TRBJ2-7, with 11 bases fitting TRBD2. V was clipped by 4 bases and J by 7 bases; unmatched bases: 9. The CDR3 spans 15 residues. The germline gives CDR1 MGHRA, CDR2 YSYEKL. As DNA, the CDR3 is TGCGCCAGCAGCCCTAGCGGGGGGAGCATGGGGGAGCAGTACTTC. It translates to CASSPSGGSMGEQYF.

The CDR3 here is CASSYFREAGNTIYF. The CDR3 nucleotides are TGTGCCAGCAGTTACTTCAGGGAGGCTGGAAACACCATATATTTT. The chain is built from TRBV6-5 and TRBJ1-3; D possibly corresponds to TRBD1 (5 bases). Trimming took 1 base from V and 2 from J, leaving 9 bases between them. The CDR3 is made up of 15 amino acids. Germline V gene lookup returns CDR1 MNHEY and CDR2 SVGAGI.